Shown below are 16 T cell receptor beta chains from a single sample sequenced in a study of cytomegalovirus exposure and HLA in healthy donors (dated by TCRdb to 2015 to 2018). Libraries were made using the immunoSEQ multiplex PCR assay. The table comes from immuneACCESS by way of TCRdb, which keeps in-frame sequences with V and J called. Part of the clones is missing from these tables; in studies checked, under half for an unresolved V gene and the rest for unknown reasons. The sample table lists some 150,000 clones, about 88% of them with a count of one. The ten largest make up over 8.5% of the sample. The sample taken for sequencing was PBMCs. Receptors originate from a woman between 18 and 29 years old in good health and CMV-seropositive.

This rearrangement joins TRBV5-1 to TRBJ1-2, with a possible D match to TRBD1 (6 bases). The V gene lost 0 bases and the J gene lost 4 bases, with 10 bases spanning the gap. There are 14 residues in the CDR3. Per the germline V gene, CDR1 is SGHRS and CDR2 is YFSETQ. CDR3: CASSLGQASYGYTF. In DNA, the CDR3 is TGCGCCAGCAGCTTGGGACAGGCGAGCTATGGCTACACCTTC.

This clone has a handful of counts. The chain has TRBV7-2 and TRBJ1-1, with 8 nucleotides matching TRBD1. Per germline, CDR1 SGHTA and CDR2 FQGNSA. V shed 5 bases, J shed 7 bases, and the junction held 12 bases outside the gene matches. This CDR3 is 15 amino acids long. The CDR3 loop is CASSPQQGTGYEAFF. CDR3 nucleotides: TGTGCCAGCAGCCCACAGCAGGGGACAGGTTATGAAGCTTTCTTT.

The rearrangement links TRBV7-2 to TRBJ2-7; tentative D call: TRBD1 (5 bases). With 6 bases removed from V and 3 bases from J, the gap between germline ends came to 9 bases. The CDR3 totals 12 residues. Germline-derived CDR1 and CDR2 are SGHTA and FQGNSA. CDR3 DNA sequence: TGTGCCAGCAGTGACAGACTCTACGAGCAGTACTTC. Amino acid sequence: CASSDRLYEQYF. Looking up the rest from reference TRBV7-2 and TRBJ2-7 gives the full variable domain: GAGVSQSPSNKVTEKGKDVELRCDPISGHTALYWYRQSLGQGLEFLIYFQGNSAPDKSGLPSDRFSAERTGGSVSTLTIQRTQQEDSAVYLCASSDRLYEQYFGPGTRLTVT.

The chain is built from TRBV5-1 and TRBJ1-2; 7 bases match TRBD1. Per the germline V gene, CDR1 is SGHRS and CDR2 is YFSETQ. The CDR3 totals 16 residues. V lost 5 bases, J lost 0 bases, and 10 bases stayed unmatched. The CDR3, as DNA: TGCGCCAGCAGTCAAGAATCCGGGACAGCTAACTATGGCTACACCTTC. It specifies CASSQESGTANYGYTF. Full variable domain (remainder filled in from reference TRBV5-1 and TRBJ1-2): KAGVTQTPRYLIKTRGQQVTLSCSPISGHRSVSWYQQTPGQGLQFLFEYFSETQRNKGNFPGRFSGRQFSNSRSEMNVSTLELGDSALYLCASSQESGTANYGYTFGSGTRLTVV.

The count of this clone is one. The chain uses TRBV5-5 and TRBJ1-2, with TRBD1 identical over 8 bases. This CDR3 is 16 amino acids long. With V trimmed by 4 bases and J by 3 bases, 11 bases remained unmatched. Germline-derived CDR1 and CDR2 are SGHKS and YYEKEE (reference sequence). The CDR3 DNA reads as TGTGCCAGCAGCCATAAACTTGGACAGGGAGACTATGGCTACACCTTC. Translation: CASSHKLGQGDYGYTF.

The chain joins TRBV11-2 to TRBJ2-7; weak D call: TRBD1 (5 bases). Germline values: CDR1 SGHAT, CDR2 FQNNGV. This CDR3 has 13 residues. Trimming removed 1 base from V and 5 bases from J, with 9 bases in between. The CDR3 DNA reads TGTGCCAGCAGCTTAGTGGGGCAAAACGAGCAGTACTTC. Its translation is CASSLVGQNEQYF. The whole variable domain, remainder taken from reference TRBV11-2 and TRBJ2-7, is EAGVAQSPRYKIIEKRQSVAFWCNPISGHATLYWYQQILGQGPKLLIQFQNNGVVDDSQLPKDRFSAERLKGVDSTLKIQPAKLEDSAVYLCASSLVGQNEQYFGPGTRLTVT.

The chain employs TRBV7-9 and TRBJ1-1; D is ambiguous. The CDR3 spans 11 residues. Trimming pared 5 bases from V and 8 bases from J, leaving 9 bases between. Per the germline V gene, CDR1 is SEHNR and CDR2 is FQNEAQ (reference sequence). The DNA of the CDR3 is TGTGCCAGCAGCGCGGCCCGCGAAGCTTTCTTT. Translation: CASSAAREAFF.

The chain is built from TRBV5-1 and TRBJ2-2; unclear D gene. This CDR3 contains 13 residues. The germline CDR1 and CDR2 sequences are SGHRS and YFSETQ. Trimming took off 0 bases at V and 7 bases at J, with 7 bases between the two ends. Here the CDR3 DNA reads TGCGCCAGCAGCTTGGTCGGAGACGGGGAGCTGTTTTTT. Residues: CASSLVGDGELFF.

The gene calls are TRBV27 and TRBJ2-1, with 7 bases lining up with TRBD2. The CDR3 is 16 amino acids. V lost 6 bases and J lost 2; bases outside the gene matches: 10. Germline CDR1 is MNHEY and CDR2 is SMNVEV (reference sequence). The CDR3 DNA follows: TGTGCCAGCAGACAGACCGGACTAGGCACCTACAATGAGCAGTTCTTC. This gives the protein CASRQTGLGTYNEQFF.

The chain couples TRBV18 to TRBJ1-1; D remains ambiguous. The germline gives CDR1 KGHSH, CDR2 LQKENI. CDR3 size: 14 residues. V was cut by 3 bases and J by 8 bases, with 16 bases left in between. CDR3 coding DNA: TGTGCCAGCTCACCCCCAGGCTCGGCCCCAGAAGCTTTCTTT. Protein: CASSPPGSAPEAFF.

The chain links TRBV7-9 to TRBJ1-2, with 7 bases matching TRBD1. The V gene's germline CDR1 is SEHNR and CDR2 FQNEAQ (reference sequence). This CDR3 spans 13 amino acids. The trim removed 8 bases at V and 5 bases at J, leaving 8 bases unmatched. The CDR3 sequence: CASSWDSVYGYTF. CDR3 nucleotide sequence: TGTGCCAGCTCATGGGACAGTGTATATGGCTACACCTTC.

J is TRBJ1-2 and V is TRBV7-8; D perhaps matches TRBD1 (6 bases). Deletions cut 5 bases from V and 4 bases from J, with 20 bases between. Germline V gives CDR1 SGHVS, CDR2 FQNEAQ. This CDR3 region has 16 residues. CDR3 amino acids: CASSTGRRGPVYGYTF. In DNA form, the CDR3 reads TGTGCCAGCAGCACCGGACGGCGGGGGCCGGTCTATGGCTACACCTTC.

This chain links TRBV19 with TRBJ2-7, with D perhaps matching TRBD1 (5 bases). V was trimmed by 3 bases and J by 0 bases, leaving 9 bases between them. The CDR3 is 14 residues long. Germline loops: CDR1 LNHDA, CDR2 SQIVND (reference sequence). The CDR3 is CASSIADSSYEQYF. The CDR3 DNA follows: TGTGCCAGTAGTATTGCTGACAGCTCCTACGAGCAGTACTTC.

This rearrangement joins TRBV5-4 to TRBJ1-2, with D possibly matching TRBD1 (5 bases). Germline V gene data show CDR1 as SGHNT and CDR2 as YYREEE (reference sequence). This CDR3 contains 13 residues. V lost 2 bases to trimming and J lost 4 bases, with 9 bases between them. The CDR3 DNA sequence: TGTGCCAGCAGCTTACAAGGGGCCTATGGCTACACCTTC. Translating it yields CASSLQGAYGYTF.

The chain has TRBV7-9 and TRBJ2-3; D gene unclear. V was clipped by 0 bases and J by 0 bases, with 10 bases between them. Germline V CDR1 and CDR2: SEHNR, FQNEAQ (reference sequence). The CDR3 loop spans 16 amino acids. In nucleotides, the CDR3 is TGTGCCAGCAGCTTAGCCGCGGATACTAGCACAGATACGCAGTATTTT. It specifies CASSLAADTSTDTQYF. Full variable domain (outside the CDR3, taken from reference TRBV7-9 and TRBJ2-3): DTGVSQNPRHKITKRGQNVTFRCDPISEHNRLYWYRQTLGQGPEFLTYFQNEAQLEKSRLLSDRFSAERPKGSFSTLEIQRTEQGDSAMYLCASSLAADTSTDTQYFGPGTRLTVL.

The chain couples TRBV9 to TRBJ2-5, with 12 nucleotides matching TRBD2. Germline CDR1 SGDLS, CDR2 YYNGEE. The ends lost 3 bases at V and 4 bases at J; junction bases unmatched: 1. This CDR3 contains 14 residues. The CDR3 is CASSGTSGVETQYF. The CDR3 bases are TGTGCCAGCAGCGGGACTAGCGGGGTAGAGACCCAGTACTTC.